This T cell receptor (beta chain) was documented in a study of blood T cells in healthy people across ages. The ends were cut back, 4 bases at V and 4 bases at J, with 16 bases in the middle. The CDR3 totals 14 residues. CDR1 is DFQATT and CDR2 is SNEGSKA in the germline V gene (reference sequence). Next came a second PCR, run for about 7 to 12 cycles, which used a sample-barcoded 5' primer along with a J-beta primer mix. TCRdb recomputed calls from the 5' RACE reads with MiXCR, one row per CDR3 protein. The profile covers hundreds of thousands of distinct CDR3 sequences, with approximately 48% appearing a single time and around 21% taken by the ten largest. This clonotype was detected only a few times. What it binds is not known. Findings and caveats of the study: A strong correlation was seen between TCR beta diversity and naive T cell percentage.

The specimen was blood. The rearrangement joins TRBV20-1 to TRBJ1-1; no definite D call. This TCR was recovered from a man aged 55 to 70 in good health. The CDR3, as DNA: TGCAGTGCTACAAGGCGGGGAGGGAGCACTGAAGCTTTCTTT. This encodes CSATRRGGSTEAFF.